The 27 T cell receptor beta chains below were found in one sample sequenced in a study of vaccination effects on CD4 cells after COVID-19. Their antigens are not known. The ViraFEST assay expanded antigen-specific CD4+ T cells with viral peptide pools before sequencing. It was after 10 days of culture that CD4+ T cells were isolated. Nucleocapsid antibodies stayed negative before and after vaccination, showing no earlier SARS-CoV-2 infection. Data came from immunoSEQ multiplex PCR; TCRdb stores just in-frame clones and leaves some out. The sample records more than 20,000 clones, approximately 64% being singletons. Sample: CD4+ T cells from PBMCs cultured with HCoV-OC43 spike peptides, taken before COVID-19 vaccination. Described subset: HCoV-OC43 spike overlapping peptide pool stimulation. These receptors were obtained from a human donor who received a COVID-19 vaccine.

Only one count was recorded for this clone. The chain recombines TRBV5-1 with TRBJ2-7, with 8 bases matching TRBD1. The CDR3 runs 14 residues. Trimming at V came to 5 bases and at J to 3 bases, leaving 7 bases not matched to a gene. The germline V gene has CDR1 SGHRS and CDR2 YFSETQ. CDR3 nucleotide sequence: TGCGCCAGCAGTTGGACAGGGTCGGGCTACGAGCAGTACTTC. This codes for CASSWTGSGYEQYF.

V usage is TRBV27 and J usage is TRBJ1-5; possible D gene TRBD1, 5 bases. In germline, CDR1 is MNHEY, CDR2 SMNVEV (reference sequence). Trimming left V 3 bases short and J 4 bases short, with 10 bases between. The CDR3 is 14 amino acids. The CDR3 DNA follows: TGTGCCAGCAGTTTTGGGGGACCGAATCAGCCCCAGCATTTT. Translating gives CASSFGGPNQPQHF.

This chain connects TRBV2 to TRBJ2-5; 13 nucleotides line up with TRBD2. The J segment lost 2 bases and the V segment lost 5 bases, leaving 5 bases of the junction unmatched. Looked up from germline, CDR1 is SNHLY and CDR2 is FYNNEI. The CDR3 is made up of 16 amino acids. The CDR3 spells CASSPKGLAGQETQYF. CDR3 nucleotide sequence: TGTGCCAGCAGTCCTAAGGGACTAGCGGGACAAGAGACCCAGTACTTC.

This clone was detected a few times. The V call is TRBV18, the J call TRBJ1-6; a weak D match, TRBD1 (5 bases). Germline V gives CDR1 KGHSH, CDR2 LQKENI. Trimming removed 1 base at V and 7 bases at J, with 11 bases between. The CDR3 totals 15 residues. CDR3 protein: CASSPQDPGNSPLHF. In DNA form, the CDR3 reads TGTGCCAGCTCACCACAGGACCCAGGGAATTCACCCCTCCACTTT.

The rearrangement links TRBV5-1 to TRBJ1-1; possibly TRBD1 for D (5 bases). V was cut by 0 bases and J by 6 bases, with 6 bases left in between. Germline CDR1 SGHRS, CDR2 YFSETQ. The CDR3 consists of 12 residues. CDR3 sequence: CASSLEGPEAFF. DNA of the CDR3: TGCGCCAGCAGCTTGGAGGGGCCTGAAGCTTTCTTT.

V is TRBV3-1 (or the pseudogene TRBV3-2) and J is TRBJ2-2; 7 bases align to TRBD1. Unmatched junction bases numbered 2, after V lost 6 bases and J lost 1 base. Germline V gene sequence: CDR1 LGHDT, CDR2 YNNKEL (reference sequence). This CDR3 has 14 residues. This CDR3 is CASRWTGNTGELFF. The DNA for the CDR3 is TGTGCCAGCAGGTGGACAGGGAACACCGGGGAGCTGTTTTTT.

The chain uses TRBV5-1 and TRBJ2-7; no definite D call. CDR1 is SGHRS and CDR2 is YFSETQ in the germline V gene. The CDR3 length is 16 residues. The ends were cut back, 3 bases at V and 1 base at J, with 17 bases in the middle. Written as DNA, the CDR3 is TGCGCCAGCAGCTCCACCAGGCAGTACCCTTCCTACGAGCAGTACTTC. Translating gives CASSSTRQYPSYEQYF.

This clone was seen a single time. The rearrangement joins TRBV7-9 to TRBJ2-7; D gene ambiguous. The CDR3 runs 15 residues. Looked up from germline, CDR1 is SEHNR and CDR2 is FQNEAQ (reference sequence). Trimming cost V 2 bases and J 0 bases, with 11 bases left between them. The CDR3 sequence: CASSLSAVNSYEQYF. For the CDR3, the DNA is TGTGCCAGCAGCTTAAGTGCGGTTAACTCCTACGAGCAGTACTTC.

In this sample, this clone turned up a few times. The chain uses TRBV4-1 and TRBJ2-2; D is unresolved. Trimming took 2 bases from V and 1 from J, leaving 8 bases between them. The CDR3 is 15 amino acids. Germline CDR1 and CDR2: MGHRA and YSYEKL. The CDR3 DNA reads TGCGCCAGCAGCCAAATCGGCGGGAACACCGGGGAGCTGTTTTTT. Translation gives CASSQIGGNTGELFF.

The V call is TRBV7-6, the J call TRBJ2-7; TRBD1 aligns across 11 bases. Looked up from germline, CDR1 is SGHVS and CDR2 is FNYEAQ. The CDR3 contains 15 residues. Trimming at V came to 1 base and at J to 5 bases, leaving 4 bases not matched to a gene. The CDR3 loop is CASSLEGTGGNEQYF. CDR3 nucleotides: TGTGCCAGCAGCTTAGAGGGGACAGGGGGAAACGAGCAGTACTTC.

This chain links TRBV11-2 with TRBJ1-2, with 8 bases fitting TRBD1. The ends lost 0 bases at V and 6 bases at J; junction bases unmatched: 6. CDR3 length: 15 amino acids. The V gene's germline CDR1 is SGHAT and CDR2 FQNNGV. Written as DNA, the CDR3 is TGTGCCAGCAGCTTAGATGCCAGGGGGCAGGATGGCTACACCTTC. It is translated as CASSLDARGQDGYTF. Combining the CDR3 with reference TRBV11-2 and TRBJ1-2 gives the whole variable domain EAGVAQSPRYKIIEKRQSVAFWCNPISGHATLYWYQQILGQGPKLLIQFQNNGVVDDSQLPKDRFSAERLKGVDSTLKIQPAKLEDSAVYLCASSLDARGQDGYTFGSGTRLTVV.

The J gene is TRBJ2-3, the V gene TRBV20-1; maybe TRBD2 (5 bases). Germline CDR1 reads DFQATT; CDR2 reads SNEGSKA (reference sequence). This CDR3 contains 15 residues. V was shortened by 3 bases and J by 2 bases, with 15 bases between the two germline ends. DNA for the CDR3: TGCAGTGCTAGTCGGCGGCGGGCCCCCACAGATACGCAGTATTTT. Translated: CSASRRRAPTDTQYF.

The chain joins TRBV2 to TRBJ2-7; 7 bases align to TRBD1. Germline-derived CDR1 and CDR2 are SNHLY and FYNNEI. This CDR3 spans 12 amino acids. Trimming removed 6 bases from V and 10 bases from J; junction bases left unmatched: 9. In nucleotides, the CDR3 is TGTGCCAGCAGGAGACAAACAGGGGCCCAGTACTTC. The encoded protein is CASRRQTGAQYF.

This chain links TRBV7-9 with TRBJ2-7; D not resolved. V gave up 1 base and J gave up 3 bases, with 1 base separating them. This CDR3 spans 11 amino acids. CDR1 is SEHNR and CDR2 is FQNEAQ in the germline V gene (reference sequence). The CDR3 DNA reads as TGTGCCAGCAGCTTAGACTACGAGCAGTACTTC. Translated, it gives CASSLDYEQYF.

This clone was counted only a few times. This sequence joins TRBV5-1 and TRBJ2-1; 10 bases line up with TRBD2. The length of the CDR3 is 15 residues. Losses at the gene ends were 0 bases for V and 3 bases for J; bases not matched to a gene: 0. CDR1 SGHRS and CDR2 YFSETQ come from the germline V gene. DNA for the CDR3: TGCGCCAGCAGCTTGGTAGCGGGAGGCTACAATGAGCAGTTCTTC. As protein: CASSLVAGGYNEQFF.

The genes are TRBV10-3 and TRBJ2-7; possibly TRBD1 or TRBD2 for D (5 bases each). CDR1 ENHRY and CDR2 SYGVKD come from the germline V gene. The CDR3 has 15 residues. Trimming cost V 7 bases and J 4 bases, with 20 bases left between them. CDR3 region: CAIKGEGAEDYEQYF. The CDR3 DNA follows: TGTGCCATCAAAGGGGAAGGAGCGGAGGATTACGAGCAGTACTTC.

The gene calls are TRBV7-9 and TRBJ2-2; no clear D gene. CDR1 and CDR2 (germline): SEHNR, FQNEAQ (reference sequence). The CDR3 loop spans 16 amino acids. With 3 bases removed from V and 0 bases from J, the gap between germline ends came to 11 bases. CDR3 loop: CASSLLRLANTGELFF. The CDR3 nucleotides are TGTGCCAGCAGCTTGCTGAGGCTGGCGAACACCGGGGAGCTGTTTTTT.

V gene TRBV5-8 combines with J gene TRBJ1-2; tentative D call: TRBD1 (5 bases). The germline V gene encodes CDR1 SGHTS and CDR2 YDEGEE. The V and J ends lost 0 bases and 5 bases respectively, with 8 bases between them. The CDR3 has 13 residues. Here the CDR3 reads CASSLVGEYGYTF. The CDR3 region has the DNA TGTGCCAGCAGCTTGGTAGGGGAATATGGCTACACCTTC.

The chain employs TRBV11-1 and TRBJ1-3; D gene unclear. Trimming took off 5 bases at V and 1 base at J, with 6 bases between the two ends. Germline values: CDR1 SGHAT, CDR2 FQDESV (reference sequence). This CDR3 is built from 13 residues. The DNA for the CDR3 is TGTGCCAGCAGCCCAATATCTGGAAACACCATATATTTT. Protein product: CASSPISGNTIYF.

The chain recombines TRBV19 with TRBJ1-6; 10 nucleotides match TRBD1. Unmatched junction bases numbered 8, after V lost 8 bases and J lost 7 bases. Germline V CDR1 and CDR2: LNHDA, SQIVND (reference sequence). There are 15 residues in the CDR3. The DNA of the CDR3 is TGTGCCAGTGAGCCGGGACAGGGGAGAAATTCACCCCTCCACTTT. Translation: CASEPGQGRNSPLHF.

The CDR3 sequence: CASSHNRVEVNTEAFF. The CDR3 region has the DNA TGCGCCAGCAGCCACAACAGGGTAGAGGTGAACACTGAAGCTTTCTTT. This chain connects TRBV5-1 to TRBJ1-1, with a possible D match to TRBD1 (6 bases). CDR1 and CDR2 (germline): SGHRS, YFSETQ. Trimming cost V 4 bases and J 0 bases, with 16 bases left between them. The CDR3 totals 16 residues.

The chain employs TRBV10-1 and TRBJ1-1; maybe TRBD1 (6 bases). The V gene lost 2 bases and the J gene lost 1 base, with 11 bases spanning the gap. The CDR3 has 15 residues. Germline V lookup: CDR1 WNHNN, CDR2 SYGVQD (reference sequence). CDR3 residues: CASSERARGNTEAFF. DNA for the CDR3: TGCGCCAGCAGTGAGAGAGCCAGGGGGAACACTGAAGCTTTCTTT.

The chain's CDR3 is CASSLAGGQETQYF. The CDR3 DNA sequence: TGTGCCAGCAGCCTAGCGGGGGGGCAAGAGACCCAGTACTTC. This rearrangement joins TRBV9 to TRBJ2-5, with 12 bases aligning to TRBD2. The germline V gene encodes CDR1 SGDLS and CDR2 YYNGEE. The CDR3 extends over 14 amino acids. J gave up 2 bases and V 4 bases, and 0 bases lay outside the gene matches.

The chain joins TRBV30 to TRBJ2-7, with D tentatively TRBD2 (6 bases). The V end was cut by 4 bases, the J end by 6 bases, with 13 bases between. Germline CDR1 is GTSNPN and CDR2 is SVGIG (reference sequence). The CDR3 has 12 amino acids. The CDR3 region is CAWNRETTEQYF. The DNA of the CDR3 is TGTGCCTGGAACCGGGAGACCACCGAGCAGTACTTC.

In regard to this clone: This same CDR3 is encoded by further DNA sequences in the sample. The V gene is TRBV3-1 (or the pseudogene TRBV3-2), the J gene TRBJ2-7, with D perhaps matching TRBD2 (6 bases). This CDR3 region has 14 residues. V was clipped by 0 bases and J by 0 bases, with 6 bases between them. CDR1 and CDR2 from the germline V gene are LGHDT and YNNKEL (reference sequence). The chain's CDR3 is CASSQEGGSYEQYF. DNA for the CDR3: TGTGCCAGCAGCCAAGAGGGGGGCTCCTACGAGCAGTACTTC.

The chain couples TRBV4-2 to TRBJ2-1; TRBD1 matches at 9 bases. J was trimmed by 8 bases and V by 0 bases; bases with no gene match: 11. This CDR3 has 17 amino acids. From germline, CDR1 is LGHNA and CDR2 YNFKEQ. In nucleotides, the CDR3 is TGTGCCAGCAGCCAAGATAAGGGGACAGGGATATTTTATGAGCAGTTCTTC. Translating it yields CASSQDKGTGIFYEQFF.

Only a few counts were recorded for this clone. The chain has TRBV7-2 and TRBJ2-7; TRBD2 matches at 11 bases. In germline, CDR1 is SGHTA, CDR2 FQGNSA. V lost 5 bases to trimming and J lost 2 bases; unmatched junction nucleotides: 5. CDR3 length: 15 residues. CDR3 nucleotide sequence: TGTGCCAGCAGCCCCGGACTAGCGGGTGCCTACGAGCAGTACTTC. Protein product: CASSPGLAGAYEQYF. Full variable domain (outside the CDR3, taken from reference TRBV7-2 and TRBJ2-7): GAGVSQSPSNKVTEKGKDVELRCDPISGHTALYWYRQSLGQGLEFLIYFQGNSAPDKSGLPSDRFSAERTGGSVSTLTIQRTQQEDSAVYLCASSPGLAGAYEQYFGPGTRLTVT.